The source of this T cell receptor (beta chain) is a study of control samples from healthy donors and cancer patients. Germline V gives CDR1 SGHNT, CDR2 YYREEE (reference sequence). V was pared by 0 bases and J by 1 base, with 2 bases of the junction left unmatched. The CDR3 sequence is 15 residues long. The assay was immunoSEQ multiplex PCR, and TCRdb's table has in-frame clones only and misses some. The sample holds about 180,000 clones, 90% seen once. Sequencing was performed on blood. The V and J genes are TRBV5-4 and TRBJ1-1, with 8 bases identical to TRBD1. The source of this sequence is a woman in her fifties or sixties in good health. As DNA, the CDR3 is TGTGCCAGCAGCTTGGGGACAGGGAAGAACACTGAAGCTTTCTTT. It translates to CASSLGTGKNTEAFF.